Sequencing of this T cell receptor beta chain was carried out in a study of monozygotic twins with inflammatory bowel disease. TCRdb derives one entry per CDR3 protein from the 5' RACE reads, leaving out DNA. This sample's table has roughly 330,000 distinct CDR3 sequences. Germline CDR1 reads MGHDK; CDR2 reads SYGVNS. The CDR3 has 13 amino acids. Study-level results: TCRbeta inverse Simpson diversity was decreased in IBD patients versus healthy co-twins.

Notes on this clonotype: Antigen unknown.

What was sequenced was blood. This rearrangement joins TRBV25-1 to TRBJ1-4. The clonotype originates from a human donor with ulcerative colitis or Crohn's disease, or a healthy co-twin of an affected twin (not recorded which). CDR3 protein: CASSVHREEKLFF.